Sequencing of this TCR beta chain was carried out in a study of blood T cell repertoires in COVID-19. Study information: The United States, Italy and Spain supplied acute and convalescent COVID-19 samples. Sources were T cells, B-cell-depleted T cells, or PBMCs; the material itself was cDNA or gDNA.

This clone turned up a few times. The germline gives CDR1 LNHDA, CDR2 SQIVND (reference sequence). Trimming cost V 3 bases and J 5 bases; bases outside gene matches: 16. The CDR3 is made up of 21 amino acids. As handled by the study authors: Researchers report that nucleated cell counts were estimated from reference gene primer amplification. Some clones are missing from TCRdb's copy, which holds only in-frame ones; the method was immunoSEQ multiplex PCR. V, J and clone size were drawn from that table, and D and trimming were deduced from the DNA. The table records under 250,000 clones, around nine tenths of them present only once.

Sequenced sample: peripheral blood. The gene calls are TRBV19 and TRBJ2-1, with 16 bases matching TRBD2. The sequence came from a woman aged 55 to 70 with acute or convalescent COVID-19. CDR3 sequence reads: CASSMWGAGTSGRGRDNEQFF. CDR3 coding DNA: TGTGCCAGTAGTATGTGGGGAGCCGGGACTAGCGGGAGGGGGCGCGACAATGAGCAGTTCTTC. The whole variable domain, filled in from reference TRBV19 and TRBJ2-1, reads DGGITQSPKYLFRKEGQNVTLSCEQNLNHDAMYWYRQDPGQGLRLIYYSQIVNDFQKGDIAEGYSVSREKKESFPLTVTSAQKNPTAFYLCASSMWGAGTSGRGRDNEQFFGPGTRLTVL.